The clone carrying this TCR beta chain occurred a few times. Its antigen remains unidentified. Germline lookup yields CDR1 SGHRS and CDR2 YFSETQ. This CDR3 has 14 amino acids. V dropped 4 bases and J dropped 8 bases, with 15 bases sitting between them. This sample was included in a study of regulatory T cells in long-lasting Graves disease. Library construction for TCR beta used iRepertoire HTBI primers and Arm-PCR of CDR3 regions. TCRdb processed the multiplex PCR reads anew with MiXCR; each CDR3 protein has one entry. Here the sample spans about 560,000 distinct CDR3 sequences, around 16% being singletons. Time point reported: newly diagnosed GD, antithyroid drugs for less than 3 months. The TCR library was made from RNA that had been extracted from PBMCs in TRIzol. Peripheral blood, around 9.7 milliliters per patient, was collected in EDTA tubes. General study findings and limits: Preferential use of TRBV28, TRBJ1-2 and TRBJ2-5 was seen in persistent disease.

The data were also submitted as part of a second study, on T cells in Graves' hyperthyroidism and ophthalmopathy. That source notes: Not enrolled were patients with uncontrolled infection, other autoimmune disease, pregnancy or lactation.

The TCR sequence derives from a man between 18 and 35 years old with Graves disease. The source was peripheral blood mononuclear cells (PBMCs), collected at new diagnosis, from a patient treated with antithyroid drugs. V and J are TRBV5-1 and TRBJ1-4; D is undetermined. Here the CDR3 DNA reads TGCGCCAGCAGCCCGGGGAGTGGTTGGGAAAAACTGTTTTTT. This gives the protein CASSPGSGWEKLFF.